Shown below are 18 T cell receptor beta chains from a single sample sequenced in a study of blood T cell repertoires in COVID-19. This table comes from immunoSEQ multiplex PCR, and its TCRdb copy is limited to in-frame clones, with some not included. The sample contains over 350,000 clones, around nine tenths of which appear only once. The sample was PBMCs or T cells enriched from blood (not recorded which). The receptors were sampled from a woman aged 30 to 39 with acute COVID-19.

For this clone: Other DNA sequences from this sample encode an identical CDR3 as well. The V call is TRBV30, the J call TRBJ1-1; D remains unclear. The germline V and J ends were trimmed by 0 bases and 0 bases, with 5 bases remaining between them. The CDR3 is 13 residues long. Looked up from germline, CDR1 is GTSNPN and CDR2 is SVGIG (reference sequence). Here the CDR3 reads CAWSVGVNTEAFF. In DNA, the CDR3 is TGTGCCTGGAGTGTCGGGGTGAACACTGAAGCTTTCTTT.

This clone was picked up one time. The J gene is TRBJ2-7, the V gene TRBV5-6; D may be TRBD1 (6 bases). In germline, CDR1 is SGHDT, CDR2 YYEEEE. Trimming removed 0 bases from V and 7 bases from J, with 17 bases in between. This CDR3 comprises 15 residues. CDR3 coding DNA: TGTGCCAGCAGCTTGGGAGGGGGACCCTTGCGGGAGCAGTACTTC. This sequence encodes CASSLGGGPLREQYF.

This clone is a singleton in its sample. The chain is built from TRBV4-3 and TRBJ2-3; weak D call: TRBD2 (5 bases). CDR1 LGHNA and CDR2 YSLEER come from the germline V gene. The V end was cut by 0 bases, the J end by 8 bases, with 6 bases between. This CDR3 region has 12 residues. CDR3 region: CASSQELGTQYF. CDR3 DNA: TGCGCCAGCAGCCAAGAACTAGGTACGCAGTATTTT.

In DNA form, the CDR3 reads TGCAGTGCTACTAGCCGAGATACGCAGTATTTT. Residues: CSATSRDTQYF. The J gene is TRBJ2-3, the V gene TRBV20-1; maybe TRBD2 (5 bases). CDR1 DFQATT and CDR2 SNEGSKA come from the germline V gene (reference sequence). This CDR3 has 11 amino acids. The germline V and J ends were trimmed by 4 bases and 5 bases, with 7 bases remaining between them.

This clone is a singleton in its sample. The chain carries TRBV14 and TRBJ1-2; 10 positions match TRBD1. The length of the CDR3 is 15 residues. V was clipped by 1 base and J by 5 bases; unmatched bases: 4. Germline values: CDR1 SGHDN, CDR2 FVKESK. The CDR3: CASSQVRTGGYGYTF. The CDR3 bases are TGTGCCAGCAGCCAAGTACGGACAGGGGGATATGGCTACACCTTC.

The rearrangement uses TRBV4-1 and TRBJ1-2; a weak D match, TRBD1 (6 bases). Germline-derived CDR1 and CDR2 are MGHRA and YSYEKL. Between the trimmed V and J ends, which lost 3 bases and 3 bases, there was a span of 14 bases. The CDR3 spans 15 residues. This CDR3 is CASSQPKQGDYGYTF. CDR3 sequence (DNA): TGCGCCAGCAGCCAGCCAAAACAGGGTGACTATGGCTACACCTTC.

This clone is classed as medium-sized. The chain uses TRBV24-1 and TRBJ2-7; perhaps TRBD1 as D (5 bases). Germline loops: CDR1 KGHDR, CDR2 SFDVKD. V lost 0 bases and J 5 bases, leaving 7 bases between the germline ends. The CDR3 covers 13 residues. CDR3 loop: CATSDLVGDEQYF. The CDR3 bases are TGTGCCACCAGTGATTTGGTAGGGGACGAGCAGTACTTC.

The sample holds a few counts of this clone. CDR3 sequence: CASSEHGNTEAFF. The CDR3 region has the DNA TGCGCCAGCAGTGAGCACGGGAACACTGAAGCTTTCTTT. The rearrangement uses TRBV10-1 and TRBJ1-1, with D unresolved. From germline, CDR1 is WNHNN and CDR2 SYGVQD (reference sequence). V dropped 2 bases and J dropped 1 base, with 5 bases sitting between them. The CDR3 is 13 residues long.

The V and J genes are TRBV27 and TRBJ1-6; D not certain. In germline, CDR1 is MNHEY, CDR2 SMNVEV (reference sequence). The CDR3 is 14 residues long. V lost 6 bases, J lost 7 bases, and 13 bases lay in between. CDR3 region: CASREYWENSPLHF. CDR3 in DNA: TGTGCCAGCAGGGAATACTGGGAGAATTCACCCCTCCACTTT.

This chain links TRBV19 with TRBJ2-2, with 8 positions matching TRBD1. This CDR3 comprises 13 residues. Germline V lookup: CDR1 LNHDA, CDR2 SQIVND (reference sequence). The CDR3: CARDRINFGELFF. In nucleotides, the CDR3 is TGTGCTAGGGACAGGATTAACTTCGGGGAGCTGTTTTTT.

V gene TRBV3-1 (or the pseudogene TRBV3-2) combines with J gene TRBJ2-5; D may be TRBD1 (5 bases). Trimming left V 0 bases short and J 4 bases short, with 12 bases between. The CDR3 contains 15 residues. Germline V gene data show CDR1 as LGHDT and CDR2 as YNNKEL (reference sequence). CDR3 DNA: TGTGCCAGCAGCCAAGAAGGCAGGGATGGAGAGACCCAGTACTTC. This encodes CASSQEGRDGETQYF.

CDR3 loop: CASSLLAGETDTQYF. The DNA of the CDR3 is TGTGCCAGCAGCTTGCTAGCGGGGGAGACAGATACGCAGTATTTT. This chain uses TRBV7-6 with TRBJ2-3, with 10 bases that match TRBD2. The V gene's germline CDR1 is SGHVS and CDR2 FNYEAQ. With 3 bases clipped from V and 3 bases from J, the junction kept 3 bases outside the gene matches. The CDR3 contains 15 residues.

V usage is TRBV18 and J usage is TRBJ1-2; D is unresolved. The CDR3 runs 15 residues. V lost 3 bases, J lost 8 bases, and 19 bases lay in between. The germline V gene has CDR1 KGHSH and CDR2 LQKENI. CDR3 amino acids: CASSPRGTSETGYTF. The CDR3 coding sequence is TGTGCCAGCTCACCTCGAGGCACCTCGGAAACGGGCTACACCTTC.

The V and J genes are TRBV2 and TRBJ1-2, with TRBD1 identical over 7 bases. After removal of 7 bases from V and 6 bases from J, the junction contained 11 bases not matched to a gene. The CDR3 consists of 14 residues. Looked up from germline, CDR1 is SNHLY and CDR2 is FYNNEI. The CDR3, as DNA: TGTGCCAGCAAATGGGAAGGGGGCTGGGATGGCTACACCTTC. Its protein is CASKWEGGWDGYTF.

The chain couples TRBV11-2 to TRBJ2-1; TRBD2 might be the D (5 bases). Trimming left V 1 base short and J 2 bases short, with 9 bases between. From germline, CDR1 is SGHAT and CDR2 FQNNGV. The CDR3 contains 15 residues. Here the CDR3 reads CASSLGLSAYNEQFF. The CDR3 DNA sequence: TGTGCCAGCAGCTTAGGTCTTAGCGCCTACAATGAGCAGTTCTTC.

The CDR3 bases are TGTGCCAGTAGCCTAGGGACAGGTACGCCTCAGCCCCAGCATTTT. It encodes CASSLGTGTPQPQHF. The chain has TRBV19 and TRBJ1-5; 8 bases are a match to TRBD1. This CDR3 spans 15 amino acids. Germline CDR1 and CDR2: LNHDA and SQIVND (reference sequence). V lost 6 bases, J lost 6 bases, and 10 bases stayed unmatched.

This clone was detected many times. The chain couples TRBV30 to TRBJ2-3; D is undetermined. Germline V gene lookup returns CDR1 GTSNPN and CDR2 SVGIG (reference sequence). V was clipped by 0 bases and J by 2 bases, with 9 bases between them. This CDR3 contains 14 residues. CDR3 DNA sequence: TGTGCCTGGAGTGTTGTCCTAACCACAGATACGCAGTATTTT. This codes for CAWSVVLTTDTQYF.

This chain joins TRBV11-2 and TRBJ1-2, with no clear D. Per the germline V gene, CDR1 is SGHAT and CDR2 is FQNNGV. The CDR3 has 16 amino acids. The V and J ends lost 5 bases and 4 bases respectively, with 20 bases between them. In DNA, the CDR3 is TGTGCCAGCAGCCCCCTCGGGAAACGAACGGGCTATGGCTACACCTTC. It specifies CASSPLGKRTGYGYTF.